This T cell receptor (beta chain) was retrieved from a study of cytomegalovirus exposure and HLA in healthy donors. The table lists this clone with a count of one. The antigen is not known. Whole-study findings and limits: It was approximately 160 TCR beta chains that were listed as cytomegalovirus-associated. In vitro work confirmed that three CMV-associated chains recognize CMV antigens. Across donors, most TCRs were seen rarely, yet some public ones were widespread.

An approximately 130-subject validation cohort, separate from the approximately 670-subject first cohort, supplied the donors. With 3 bases clipped from V and 4 bases from J, the junction kept 21 bases outside the gene matches. Germline V gene lookup returns CDR1 MDHEN and CDR2 SYDVKM. This CDR3 is built from 19 residues. The assay was immunoSEQ multiplex PCR, and TCRdb's table has in-frame clones only and misses some. The sample yields a few hundred thousand clones, roughly 88% seen once. The receptor was derived from a woman between 18 and 29 years old in good health and CMV-seronegative. Sequenced input: PBMCs. V is TRBV28 and J is TRBJ2-7; 7 bases align to TRBD2. CDR3 amino acids: CASSFRSLRPGLRGYEQYF. For the CDR3, the DNA is TGTGCCAGCAGTTTCCGCTCACTGAGACCGGGACTACGAGGGTACGAGCAGTACTTC.